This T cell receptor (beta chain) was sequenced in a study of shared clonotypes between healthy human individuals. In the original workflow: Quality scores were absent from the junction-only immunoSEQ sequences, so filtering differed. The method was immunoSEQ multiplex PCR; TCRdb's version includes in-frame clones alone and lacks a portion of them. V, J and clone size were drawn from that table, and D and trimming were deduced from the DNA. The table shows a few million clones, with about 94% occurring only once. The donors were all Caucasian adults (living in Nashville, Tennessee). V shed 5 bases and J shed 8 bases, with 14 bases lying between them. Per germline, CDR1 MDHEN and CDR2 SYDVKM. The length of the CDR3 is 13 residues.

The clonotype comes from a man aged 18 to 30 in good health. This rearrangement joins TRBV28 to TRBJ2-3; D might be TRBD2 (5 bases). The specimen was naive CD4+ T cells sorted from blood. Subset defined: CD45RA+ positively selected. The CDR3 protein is CASSGPSAGTQYF. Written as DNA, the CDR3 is TGTGCCAGCAGTGGTCCCAGCGCGGGTACGCAGTATTTT.